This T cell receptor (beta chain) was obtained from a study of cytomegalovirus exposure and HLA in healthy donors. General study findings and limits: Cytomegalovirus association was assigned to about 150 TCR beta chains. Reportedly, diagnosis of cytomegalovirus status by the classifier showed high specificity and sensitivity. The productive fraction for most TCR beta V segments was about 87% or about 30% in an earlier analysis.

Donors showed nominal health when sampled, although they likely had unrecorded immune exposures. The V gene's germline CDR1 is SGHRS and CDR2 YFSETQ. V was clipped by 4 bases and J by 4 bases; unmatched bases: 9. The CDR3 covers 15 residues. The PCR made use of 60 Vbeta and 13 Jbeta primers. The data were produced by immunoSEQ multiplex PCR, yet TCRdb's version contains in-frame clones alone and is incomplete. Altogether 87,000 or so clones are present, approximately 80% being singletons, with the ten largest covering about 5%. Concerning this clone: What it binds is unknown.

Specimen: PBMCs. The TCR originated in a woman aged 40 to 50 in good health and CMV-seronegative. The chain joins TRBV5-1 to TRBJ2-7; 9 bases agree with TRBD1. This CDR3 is CASSGGQGHTYEQYF. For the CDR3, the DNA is TGCGCCAGCAGCGGTGGACAGGGGCATACTTACGAGCAGTACTTC.